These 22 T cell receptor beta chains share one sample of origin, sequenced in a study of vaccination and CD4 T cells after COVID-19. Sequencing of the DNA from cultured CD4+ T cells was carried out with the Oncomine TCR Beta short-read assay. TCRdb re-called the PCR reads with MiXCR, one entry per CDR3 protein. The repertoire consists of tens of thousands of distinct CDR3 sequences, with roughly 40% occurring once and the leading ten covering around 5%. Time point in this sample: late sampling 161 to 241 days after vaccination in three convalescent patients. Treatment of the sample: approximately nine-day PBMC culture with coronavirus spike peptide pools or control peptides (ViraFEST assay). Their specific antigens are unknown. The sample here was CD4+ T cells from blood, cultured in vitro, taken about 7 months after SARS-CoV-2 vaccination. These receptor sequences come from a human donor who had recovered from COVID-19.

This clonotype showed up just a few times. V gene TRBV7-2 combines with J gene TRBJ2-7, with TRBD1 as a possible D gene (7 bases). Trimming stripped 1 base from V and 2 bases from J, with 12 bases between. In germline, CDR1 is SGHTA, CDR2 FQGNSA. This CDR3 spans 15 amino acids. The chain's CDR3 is CASSLGQGGPYEQYF. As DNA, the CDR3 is TGTGCCAGCAGCTTAGGACAGGGAGGTCCCTACGAGCAGTACTTC.

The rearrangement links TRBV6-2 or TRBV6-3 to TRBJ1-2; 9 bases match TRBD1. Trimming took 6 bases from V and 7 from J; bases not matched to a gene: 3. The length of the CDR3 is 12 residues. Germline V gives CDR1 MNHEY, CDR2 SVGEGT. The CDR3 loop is CASRGQGGGYTF. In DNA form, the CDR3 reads TGTGCCAGCAGGGGACAGGGAGGTGGCTACACCTTC.

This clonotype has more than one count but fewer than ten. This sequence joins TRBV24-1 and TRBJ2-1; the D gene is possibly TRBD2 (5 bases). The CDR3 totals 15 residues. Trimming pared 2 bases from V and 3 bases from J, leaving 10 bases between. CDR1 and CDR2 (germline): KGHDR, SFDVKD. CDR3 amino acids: CATSDYSGDYNEQFF. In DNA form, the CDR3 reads TGTGCCACCAGTGATTACAGCGGTGACTACAATGAGCAGTTCTTC.

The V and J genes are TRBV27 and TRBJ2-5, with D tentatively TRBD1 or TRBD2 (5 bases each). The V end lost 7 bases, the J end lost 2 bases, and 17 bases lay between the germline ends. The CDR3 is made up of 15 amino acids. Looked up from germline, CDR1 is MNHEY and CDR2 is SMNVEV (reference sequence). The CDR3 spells CASTRDQWGQETQYF. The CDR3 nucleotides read TGTGCCAGCACCCGGGACCAGTGGGGACAAGAGACCCAGTACTTC.

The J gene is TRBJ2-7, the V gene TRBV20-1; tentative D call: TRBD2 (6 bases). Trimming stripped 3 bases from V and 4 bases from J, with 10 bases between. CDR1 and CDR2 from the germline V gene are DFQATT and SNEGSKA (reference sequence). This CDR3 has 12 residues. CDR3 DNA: TGCAGTGCTAGTCGGGAGCGATACGAGCAGTACTTC. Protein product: CSASRERYEQYF.

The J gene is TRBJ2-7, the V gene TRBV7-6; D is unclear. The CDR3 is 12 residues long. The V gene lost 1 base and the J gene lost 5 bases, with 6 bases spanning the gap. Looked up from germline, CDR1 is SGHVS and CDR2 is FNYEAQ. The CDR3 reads CASSLDGHEQYF. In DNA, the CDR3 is TGTGCCAGCAGCTTAGATGGCCACGAGCAGTACTTC.

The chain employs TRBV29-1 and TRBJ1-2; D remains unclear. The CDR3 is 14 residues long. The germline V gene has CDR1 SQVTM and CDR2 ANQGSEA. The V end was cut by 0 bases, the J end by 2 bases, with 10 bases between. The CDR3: CSVEDLEENYGYTF. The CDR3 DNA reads TGCAGCGTTGAAGATCTCGAGGAGAACTATGGCTACACCTTC.

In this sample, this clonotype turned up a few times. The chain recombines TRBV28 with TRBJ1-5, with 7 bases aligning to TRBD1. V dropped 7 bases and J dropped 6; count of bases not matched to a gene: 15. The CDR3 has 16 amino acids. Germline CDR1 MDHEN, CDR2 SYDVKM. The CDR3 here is CASIRQGEGTGQPQHF. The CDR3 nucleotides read TGTGCCAGCATCCGACAGGGTGAAGGAACGGGTCAGCCCCAGCATTTT.

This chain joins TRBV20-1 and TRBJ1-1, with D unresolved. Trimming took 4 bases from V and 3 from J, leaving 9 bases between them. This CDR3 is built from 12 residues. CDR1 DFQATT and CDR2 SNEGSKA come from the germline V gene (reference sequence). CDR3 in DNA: TGCAGTGCTAAGGTCGGCGACACTGAAGCTTTCTTT. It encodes CSAKVGDTEAFF.

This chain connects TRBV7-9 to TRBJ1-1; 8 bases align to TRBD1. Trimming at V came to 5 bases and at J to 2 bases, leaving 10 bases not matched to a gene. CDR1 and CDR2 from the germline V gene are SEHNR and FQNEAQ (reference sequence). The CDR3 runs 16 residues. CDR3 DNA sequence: TGTGCCAGCAGCCAGTCCCCCGGGACAGGAAACACTGAAGCTTTCTTT. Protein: CASSQSPGTGNTEAFF.

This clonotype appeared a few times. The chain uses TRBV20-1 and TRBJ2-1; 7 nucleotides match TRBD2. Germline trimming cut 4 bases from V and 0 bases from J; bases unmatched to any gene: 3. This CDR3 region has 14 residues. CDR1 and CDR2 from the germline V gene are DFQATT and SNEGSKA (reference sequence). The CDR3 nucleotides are TGCAGTGCTAATCGGGGGGACTCCTACAATGAGCAGTTCTTC. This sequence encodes CSANRGDSYNEQFF.

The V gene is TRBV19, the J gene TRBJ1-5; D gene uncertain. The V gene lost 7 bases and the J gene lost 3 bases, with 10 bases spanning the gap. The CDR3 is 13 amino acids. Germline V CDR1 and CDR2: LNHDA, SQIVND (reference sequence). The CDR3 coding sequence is TGTGCCAGTAATTGGAAGCCCAATCAGCCCCAGCATTTT. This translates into CASNWKPNQPQHF.

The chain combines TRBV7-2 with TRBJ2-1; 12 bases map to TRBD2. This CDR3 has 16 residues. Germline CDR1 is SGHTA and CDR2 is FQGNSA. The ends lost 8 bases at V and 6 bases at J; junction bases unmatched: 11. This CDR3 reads CASRASGRARPNEQFF. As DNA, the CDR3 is TGTGCCAGCCGGGCTAGCGGGAGGGCCCGGCCCAATGAGCAGTTCTTC.

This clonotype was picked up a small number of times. CDR3 bases: TGTGCCAGCCGGCAGTGGGGGGGAGGATCACCCCTCCACTTT. As protein: CASRQWGGGSPLHF. The chain combines TRBV19 with TRBJ1-6; weak D call: TRBD1 (5 bases). V lost 9 bases, J lost 10 bases, and 19 bases lay in between. The CDR3 consists of 14 residues. CDR1 is LNHDA and CDR2 is SQIVND in the germline V gene (reference sequence).

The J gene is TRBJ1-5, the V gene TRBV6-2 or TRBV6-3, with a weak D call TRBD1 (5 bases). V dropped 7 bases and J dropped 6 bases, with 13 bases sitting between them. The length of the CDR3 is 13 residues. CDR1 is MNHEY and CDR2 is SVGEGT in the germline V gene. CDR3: CASTTGGSQPQHF. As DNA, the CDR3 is TGTGCCAGCACAACCGGGGGGAGTCAGCCCCAGCATTTT.

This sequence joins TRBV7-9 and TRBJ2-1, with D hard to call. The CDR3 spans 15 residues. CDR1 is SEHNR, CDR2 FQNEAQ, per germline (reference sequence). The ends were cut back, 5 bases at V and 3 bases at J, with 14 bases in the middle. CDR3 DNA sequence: TGTGCCAGCAGCATAAGGGAACCGGGCTACAATGAGCAGTTCTTC. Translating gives CASSIREPGYNEQFF.

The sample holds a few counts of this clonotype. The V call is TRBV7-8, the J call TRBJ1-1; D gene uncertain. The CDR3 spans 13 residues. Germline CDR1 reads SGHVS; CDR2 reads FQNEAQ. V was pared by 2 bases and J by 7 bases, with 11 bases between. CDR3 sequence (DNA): TGTGCCAGCAGCTTACTCCCTGACGGTGAAGCTTTCTTT. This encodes CASSLLPDGEAFF.

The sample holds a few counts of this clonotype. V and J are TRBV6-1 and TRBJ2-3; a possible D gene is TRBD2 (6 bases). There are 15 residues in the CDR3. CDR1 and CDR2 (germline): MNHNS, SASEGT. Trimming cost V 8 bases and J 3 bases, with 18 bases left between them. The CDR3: CASREWGSRTDTQYF. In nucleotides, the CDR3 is TGTGCCAGCCGGGAGTGGGGTTCTAGAACAGATACGCAGTATTTT.

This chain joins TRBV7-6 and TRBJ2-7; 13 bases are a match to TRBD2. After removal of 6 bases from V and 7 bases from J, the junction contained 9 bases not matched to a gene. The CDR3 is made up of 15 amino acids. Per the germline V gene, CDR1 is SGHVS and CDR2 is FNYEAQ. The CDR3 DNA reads TGTGCCAGCAGACCTCCGGGACTAGCGGGGAGGGAGCAGTACTTC. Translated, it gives CASRPPGLAGREQYF.

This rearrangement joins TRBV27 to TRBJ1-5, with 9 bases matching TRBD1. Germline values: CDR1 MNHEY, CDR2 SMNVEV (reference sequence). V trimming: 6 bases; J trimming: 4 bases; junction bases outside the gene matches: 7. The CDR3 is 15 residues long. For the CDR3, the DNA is TGTGCCAGCAGGGACACAGGGGGCCGAAATCAGCCCCAGCATTTT. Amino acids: CASRDTGGRNQPQHF.

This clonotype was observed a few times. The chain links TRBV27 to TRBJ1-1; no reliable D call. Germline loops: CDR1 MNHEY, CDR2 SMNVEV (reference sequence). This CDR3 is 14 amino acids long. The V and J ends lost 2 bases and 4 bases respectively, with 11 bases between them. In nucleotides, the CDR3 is TGTGCCAGCAGTTTAGTACCCCCGGGCACTGAAGCTTTCTTT. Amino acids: CASSLVPPGTEAFF.

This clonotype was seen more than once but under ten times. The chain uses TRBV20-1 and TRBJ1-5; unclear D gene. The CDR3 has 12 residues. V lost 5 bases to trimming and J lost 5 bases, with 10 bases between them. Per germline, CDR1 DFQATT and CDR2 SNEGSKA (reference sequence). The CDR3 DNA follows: TGCAGTGCTGGAGCCCCTGATCAGCCCCAGCATTTT. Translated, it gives CSAGAPDQPQHF.